Included here is one T cell receptor (beta chain) sequence, with context. Its antigen has not been determined. Nothing much larger sits one base from this clone, and base qualities are not available. These data belong to a study of vaccination and CD4 T cells after COVID-19 (dated by TCRdb to between 2021 and 2023). Regarding the complete study: In the convalescent cohort there were six males and four females, among whom were two Hispanic individuals, seven Caucasians, two Asians and one multiracial person. Participants received two doses of either the Pfizer-BioNTech BNT162b2 vaccine (n=8) or the Moderna mRNA-1273 vaccine (n=2). Post-COVID blood samples from convalescent patients were collected a median of 101 days after diagnosis, with a range of 35 to 161 days. Post-vaccine blood samples were collected a median of around 2.5 months after the second vaccine dose, ranging from roughly 12 to 241 days. Culture stimuli were overlapping spike peptide pools from SARS-CoV-2 and from the common cold coronaviruses HCoV-NL63, HCoV-OC43 and HCoV-229E. As controls, cultures received a CEFX viral epitope pool (the positive control), an HIV-1 Nef peptide pool (the negative control), or no peptide at all. In ten to eleven COVID-19 convalescent patients and several infection-naive healthy vaccine recipients, the spike-specific CD4+ TCR repertoire before mRNA vaccination was compared with the repertoire after mRNA vaccination. Memory CD4+ T cell crossreactivity between SARS-CoV-2 and common cold coronavirus spike proteins was assessed at the TCR clonotype level in an earlier paper using these donors.

Libraries were built with PCR. DNA from cultured CD4+ T cells was subjected to TCR sequencing with the Oncomine TCR Beta short-read assay at the Johns Hopkins FTIC core. The QIAamp micro DNA kit was used to extract genomic DNA from the cultured CD4+ T cells. Oncomine TCR Beta libraries from cultured CD4+ T cells were pooled using unique dual indexes and sequenced on an Illumina iSeq 100. The original methods were these. Non-productive sequences were removed, and CDR3s not starting with C, not ending with F or W, or shorter than 7 amino acids were discarded. Antigen-specific clonotypes were identified with the MANAFEST web application by comparing peptide-stimulated wells with reference and other culture wells. For a clone to be called positive, the clone needed an FDR below 0.05, an odds ratio above 5, and a productive frequency above 0.1% in at least two of three replicate wells. Cross-reactive clonotypes were defined as significantly expanded in both SARS-CoV-2 spike wells and at least one common cold coronavirus spike condition. CDR3 homology was assessed with Levenshtein distances (stringdist) and unrooted phylogenetic trees (ape) in R version 3.6.1. TCRdb reprocessed the public reads (quality trimming at Q25 with fastp, clone calling with MiXCR) and kept in-frame beta chains. Entries are consolidated by CDR3 protein sequence, retaining the most common genes and DNA. These V and J calls derive from TCRdb rather than the authors' analysis. The sample contains fewer than 8,500 distinct CDR3 sequences, just over 45% of them found a single time. The ten largest clones capture around a third of the sample.

Trimming removed 0 bases from V and 8 bases from J, leaving 13 bases between the germline ends. Looking up the germline V gene yields CDR1 MNHNS and CDR2 SASEGT. The cysteine opens and the phenylalanine closes a CDR3 of 14 amino acids. Only CDR3 DNA is held: 42 bases, read in frame from base 1. What this sample's treatment or condition label stands for: roughly ten-day PBMC culture with coronavirus spike peptide pools or control peptides (ViraFEST assay). CD4+ T cells from unexposed donors were collected before the COVID-19 pandemic (2011-2018). The study used the ViraFEST assay, which expanded antigen-specific T cells with peptide pools and then identified expanded clonotypes by TCR sequencing. Each well held under 2.5 million PBMCs cultured in IMDM containing around 5% human AB serum and 9 to 10 IU/ml IL-2, with about 9.4 ug/ml peptide pools added. Half of the culture medium was replaced with fresh IL-2-containing medium on days 3 and 7. After 10 days of culture, CD4+ T cells were isolated by negative selection using the EasySep CD4+ T cell isolation kit. As cell numbers permitted, CD4+ T cells from unexposed donors were tested for reactivity to SARS-CoV-2 S and N and to four common cold coronavirus spike pools. PBMCs were separated from whole blood using Ficoll-Paque Plus gradient centrifugation and then either used fresh or cryopreserved at -140C. In general, triplicate wells were set up for every culture condition. The leukapheresis product used for the unexposed donors was purchased from a commercial source.

General conclusions and limits of the study: Relatively few convalescent patients were included in the study, and early timepoints after natural infection were not analyzed. Although the median number of SARS-CoV-2-reactive clonotypes went up from around 20 after infection to some 40 after vaccination, the increase was not significant. In convalescent patients, a median approximately 83% of post-vaccine SARS-CoV-2-reactive clones were detected only after vaccination, suggesting vaccine-specific priming. Of the vaccine-specific clones found in convalescent patients, nearly all (304 of 307) were mono-reactive for SARS-CoV-2 spike instead of being cross-reactive with common cold coronaviruses.

The V and J segments used are TRBV6-1 and TRBJ1-2; a confident D gene designation cannot be given. The sequenced material came from CD4+ T cells from blood, cultured in vitro. This clonotype was sampled from a human donor in good health. The DNA sequence is given as TGTGCCAGCAGTGAAGCGCTCCCGGGTTGGGGCTACACCTTC. It is translated as CASSEALPGWGYTF.